Below are 28 T cell receptor beta chains sequenced from a single sample in a study of T cell changes during pregnancy in multiple sclerosis (dated by TCRdb to about 2019). Library construction relied on the immunoSEQ multiplex PCR assay. TCRdb retrieved this table from immuneACCESS and kept in-frame rearrangements only. Not all clones are present; in checked studies, unresolved V genes account for under half, and no reason is known for the remainder. The sample contains 20,000 to 25,000 clones, approximately 92% of them found a single time. Clones ranked in the top ten supply over 6% of the sample. The sample here was CD8+ T cells from peripheral blood mononuclear cells, taken in the third trimester of pregnancy. The receptors shown here come from a female donor with multiple sclerosis, enrolled in a pregnancy study.

The chain employs TRBV4-1 and TRBJ2-7, with a possible D match to TRBD2 (5 bases). The CDR3 has 15 residues. V gave up 0 bases and J gave up 4 bases, with 13 bases separating them. Germline V gene data show CDR1 as MGHRA and CDR2 as YSYEKL. The CDR3 protein is CASSQDEGIGYEQYF. CDR3 sequence (DNA): TGCGCCAGCAGCCAAGATGAGGGAATCGGTTACGAGCAGTACTTC.

This clone appeared a single time. CDR3 DNA sequence: TGTGCCAGCAGCTTACGCGGGGGCTTGAACACTGAAGCTTTCTTT. Translated, it gives CASSLRGGLNTEAFF. This sequence joins TRBV7-6 and TRBJ1-1; D may be TRBD1 (6 bases). The CDR3 runs 15 residues. Deletions cut 2 bases from V and 0 bases from J, with 10 bases between. From germline, CDR1 is SGHVS and CDR2 FNYEAQ.

The rearrangement uses TRBV13 and TRBJ2-1; D possibly corresponds to TRBD2 (6 bases). The CDR3 totals 13 residues. Deletions cut 6 bases from V and 5 bases from J, with 11 bases between. Germline V CDR1 and CDR2: PRHDT, FYEKMQ (reference sequence). CDR3 sequence: CASSAGLNNEQFF. The CDR3 DNA reads as TGTGCCAGCAGTGCGGGGCTGAACAATGAGCAGTTCTTC.

The chain has TRBV7-6 and TRBJ2-7; 7 bases map to TRBD1. J gave up 2 bases and V 5 bases, and 6 bases lay outside the gene matches. The CDR3 contains 14 residues. The germline V gene encodes CDR1 SGHVS and CDR2 FNYEAQ. CDR3 in amino acids: CASSPRQGPYEQYF. The CDR3 region has the DNA TGTGCCAGCAGCCCAAGACAGGGCCCCTACGAGCAGTACTTC.

This clone has just one count. The chain has TRBV28 and TRBJ2-1; maybe TRBD2 (5 bases). This CDR3 is built from 16 residues. The V gene lost 4 bases and the J gene lost 0 bases, with 13 bases spanning the gap. The germline CDR1 and CDR2 sequences are MDHEN and SYDVKM. CDR3 nucleotide sequence: TGTGCCAGCAGTTCGAGTGGGGAGAGCTCCTACAATGAGCAGTTCTTC. Protein: CASSSSGESSYNEQFF.

The chain couples TRBV5-5 to TRBJ1-5; D may be TRBD1 (5 bases). Per the germline V gene, CDR1 is SGHKS and CDR2 is YYEKEE (reference sequence). Trimming removed 0 bases at V and 7 bases at J, with 14 bases between. CDR3 size: 15 residues. CDR3 protein: CASSLDGGGGQPQHF. The CDR3, as DNA: TGTGCCAGCAGCTTGGACGGGGGTGGAGGCCAGCCCCAGCATTTT.

This clone was observed a single time. The chain links TRBV4-1 to TRBJ2-1, with 8 bases fitting TRBD1. Germline CDR1 MGHRA, CDR2 YSYEKL. The V segment lost 1 base and the J segment 3 bases; nucleotides outside the gene matches: 8. The CDR3 sequence is 17 residues long. The CDR3 DNA sequence: TGCGCCAGCAGCCAAGTCGCTGGACAGGGCCTCTACAATGAGCAGTTCTTC. The encoded protein is CASSQVAGQGLYNEQFF.

The CDR3: CASSLGGTSGRINEQYF. The CDR3 DNA reads TGCGCCAGCAGCTTGGGGGGGACTAGCGGGAGAATAAACGAGCAGTACTTC. The chain is built from TRBV5-1 and TRBJ2-7, with TRBD2 matching over 14 bases. Germline V CDR1 and CDR2: SGHRS, YFSETQ. The length of the CDR3 is 17 residues. V was clipped by 0 bases and J by 5 bases; unmatched bases: 7.

The chain combines TRBV7-9 with TRBJ2-7; 13 nucleotides match TRBD2. Germline lookup yields CDR1 SEHNR and CDR2 FQNEAQ (reference sequence). The CDR3 extends over 16 amino acids. The V and J ends lost 5 bases and 3 bases, in that order; junction bases with no gene match: 7. CDR3 loop: CASSLWTSGSLYEQYF. CDR3 sequence (DNA): TGTGCCAGCAGCCTTTGGACTAGCGGGAGTCTCTACGAGCAGTACTTC.

V and J are TRBV28 and TRBJ2-5; D is possibly TRBD1 (6 bases). The CDR3 totals 13 residues. Germline V gives CDR1 MDHEN, CDR2 SYDVKM. Trimming pared 6 bases from V and 3 bases from J, leaving 11 bases between. CDR3 region: CASRGRGEETQYF. CDR3 in DNA: TGTGCCAGCAGGGGCAGGGGAGAAGAGACCCAGTACTTC.

This clone appeared once. The V and J genes are TRBV7-8 and TRBJ1-1; 8 nucleotides match TRBD1. V lost 4 bases and J lost 5; bases outside the gene matches: 9. The germline gives CDR1 SGHVS, CDR2 FQNEAQ. The CDR3 consists of 15 residues. The CDR3 loop is CASSSQGVGTTEAFF. The DNA of the CDR3 is TGTGCCAGCAGCTCACAGGGGGTGGGAACGACTGAAGCTTTCTTT.

The chain uses TRBV7-3 and TRBJ2-5; a possible D gene is TRBD2 (5 bases). The CDR3 contains 13 residues. From germline, CDR1 is SGHTA and CDR2 FQGTGA. Trimming cost V 1 base and J 4 bases, with 7 bases left between them. CDR3 residues: CASSLNRGETQYF. The CDR3, as DNA: TGTGCCAGCAGCTTAAACCGGGGAGAGACCCAGTACTTC.

The chain uses TRBV28 and TRBJ2-7; 10 positions match TRBD1. V was clipped by 5 bases and J by 3 bases; unmatched bases: 7. Germline-derived CDR1 and CDR2 are MDHEN and SYDVKM. The CDR3 is 15 amino acids. CDR3 protein: CASSLRTGGYYEQYF. The CDR3, as DNA: TGTGCCAGCAGTCTTAGGACAGGGGGATACTACGAGCAGTACTTC.

The J gene is TRBJ2-1, the V gene TRBV7-3; 8 nucleotides align to TRBD1. The germline gives CDR1 SGHTA, CDR2 FQGTGA. The CDR3 is 15 amino acids. V trimming: 5 bases; J trimming: 2 bases; junction bases outside the gene matches: 5. This CDR3 reads CASSASGGPYNEQFF. The CDR3 DNA follows: TGTGCCAGCAGCGCCTCAGGGGGCCCCTACAATGAGCAGTTCTTC.

This clone was observed a handful of times. The chain couples TRBV6-4 to TRBJ1-1; possibly TRBD1 for D (5 bases). V lost 4 bases to trimming and J lost 4 bases, with 16 bases between them. Germline CDR1 MRHNA, CDR2 SNTAGT. The CDR3 contains 15 residues. The CDR3 DNA follows: TGTGCCAGCAGTGGGTCGGCGGCAGGGTCCACTGAAGCTTTCTTT. Encoded protein: CASSGSAAGSTEAFF.

This clone was detected only once. The gene calls are TRBV5-8 and TRBJ2-1; 15 nucleotides match TRBD2. The junction had 5 bases not matched to a gene; V was cut back by 2 bases and J by 8 bases. The germline CDR1 and CDR2 sequences are SGHTS and YDEGEE. This CDR3 contains 16 residues. The CDR3 sequence: CASSFGLAGGPHEQFF. CDR3 DNA: TGTGCCAGCAGCTTTGGACTAGCGGGAGGGCCCCATGAGCAGTTCTTC.

V is TRBV13 and J is TRBJ2-3; 10 positions match TRBD2. Germline CDR1 is PRHDT and CDR2 is FYEKMQ (reference sequence). This CDR3 is 18 amino acids long. V shed 2 bases and J 1 base; nucleotides not matched to a gene: 9. The CDR3 here is CASSLTSGRAYGTDTQYF. Here the CDR3 DNA reads TGTGCCAGCAGCTTAACAAGCGGGAGGGCCTATGGCACAGATACGCAGTATTTT.

Details on this clone: One end of the junction is discordant with germline, which a read error may explain. The chain recombines TRBV7-6 with TRBJ2-2; 10 bases fit TRBD1. The CDR3 has 15 residues. Germline CDR1 reads SGHVS; CDR2 reads FNYEAQ. DNA of the CDR3: TGTGCCAGCAGTTTAGGGACAGGGGAGACCGGGGAGCTGTTTTTT. It is translated as CASSLGTGETGELFF.

The chain combines TRBV5-1 with TRBJ2-7; D is perhaps TRBD1 (5 bases). CDR1 and CDR2 from the germline V gene are SGHRS and YFSETQ. The CDR3 totals 13 residues. The V and J ends lost 0 bases and 2 bases respectively, with 6 bases between them. CDR3 in DNA: TGCGCCAGCAGCTTGGGGGGCACCTACGAGCAGTACTTC. This encodes CASSLGGTYEQYF. The whole variable domain, remainder taken from reference TRBV5-1 and TRBJ2-7, is KAGVTQTPRYLIKTRGQQVTLSCSPISGHRSVSWYQQTPGQGLQFLFEYFSETQRNKGNFPGRFSGRQFSNSRSEMNVSTLELGDSALYLCASSLGGTYEQYFGPGTRLTVT.

V is TRBV4-1 and J is TRBJ2-5; 12 bases line up with TRBD2. The better agreement between TRBJ2-7 and the DNA end casts doubt on the J call. CDR3 length: 15 amino acids. Germline loops: CDR1 MGHRA, CDR2 YSYEKL. The CDR3 bases are TGCGCCAGCAGCCAAGATGCGGGACTAGCGGGCGAGCAGTACTTC. It yields the protein CASSQDAGLAGEQYF.

This chain links TRBV9 with TRBJ2-5; tentative D call: TRBD1 (5 bases). The CDR3 is 13 residues long. Germline assignment: CDR1 SGDLS and CDR2 YYNGEE. V was trimmed by 5 bases and J by 1 base, leaving 9 bases between them. The CDR3 loop reads CASSKDTQETQYF. CDR3 DNA: TGTGCCAGCAGTAAGGACACCCAAGAGACCCAGTACTTC.

This chain links TRBV7-2 with TRBJ2-5; 7 nucleotides match TRBD2. The V gene end was trimmed by 1 base and the J gene end by 4 bases; junction bases not matched to a gene: 6. The germline V gene has CDR1 SGHTA and CDR2 FQGNSA. CDR3 length: 15 residues. The CDR3 is CASSLERVAGETQYF. DNA for the CDR3: TGTGCCAGCAGCTTAGAGAGGGTAGCGGGAGAGACCCAGTACTTC. Using reference TRBV7-2 and TRBJ2-5 for the parts outside the CDR3, the full variable domain is GAGVSQSPSNKVTEKGKDVELRCDPISGHTALYWYRQSLGQGLEFLIYFQGNSAPDKSGLPSDRFSAERTGGSVSTLTIQRTQQEDSAVYLCASSLERVAGETQYFGPGTRLLVL.

Only a few counts were recorded for this clone. The chain couples TRBV13 to TRBJ2-7; weak D call: TRBD1 (5 bases). Germline CDR1 and CDR2: PRHDT and FYEKMQ (reference sequence). The CDR3 runs to 13 residues. Trimming stripped 3 bases from V and 2 bases from J, with 8 bases between. CDR3 loop: CASSLGRAYEQYF. CDR3 coding DNA: TGTGCCAGCAGCTTGGGCAGGGCCTACGAGCAGTACTTC.

The chain uses TRBV9 and TRBJ2-2, with D tentatively TRBD1 (6 bases). CDR3 size: 15 residues. The V and J ends lost 0 bases and 5 bases respectively, with 11 bases between them. Germline V lookup: CDR1 SGDLS, CDR2 YYNGEE. CDR3 region: CASSVEGQPTGELFF. CDR3 DNA sequence: TGTGCCAGCAGCGTAGAAGGACAGCCGACCGGGGAGCTGTTTTTT.

V gene TRBV27 combines with J gene TRBJ1-5; possible D gene TRBD1, 5 bases. Germline V gene sequence: CDR1 MNHEY, CDR2 SMNVEV (reference sequence). The CDR3 has 15 residues. V lost 5 bases, J lost 0 bases, and 11 bases lay in between. The CDR3 loop is CASSPQGYSNQPQHF. The DNA for the CDR3 is TGTGCCAGCAGTCCCCAGGGCTATAGCAATCAGCCCCAGCATTTT.

This chain joins TRBV4-3 and TRBJ2-3; 7 bases fit TRBD2. There are 16 residues in the CDR3. V gave up 2 bases and J gave up 10 bases; unmatched junction bases: 15. Germline CDR1 is LGHNA and CDR2 is YSLEER. CDR3 sequence (DNA): TGCGCCAGCAGCCAAAGGGCGGGGGAGCCACCGGATCCGCAGTATTTT. Its translation is CASSQRAGEPPDPQYF.

This clone was detected once. This chain connects TRBV9 to TRBJ2-7, with a weak D call TRBD2 (7 bases). The ends were cut back, 0 bases at V and 2 bases at J, with 15 bases in the middle. The germline V gene encodes CDR1 SGDLS and CDR2 YYNGEE. The CDR3 is made up of 16 amino acids. The CDR3 reads CASSVEGGGTAYEQYF. For the CDR3, the DNA is TGTGCCAGCAGCGTAGAGGGGGGAGGGACGGCCTACGAGCAGTACTTC. The full variable domain, rest sourced from reference TRBV9 and TRBJ2-7, is DSGVTQTPKHLITATGQRVTLRCSPRSGDLSVYWYQQSLDQGLQFLIQYYNGEERAKGNILERFSAQQFPDLHSELNLSSLELGDSALYFCASSVEGGGTAYEQYFGPGTRLTVT.

This clone was detected only once. J is TRBJ2-3 and V is TRBV2, with D perhaps matching TRBD2 (6 bases). Per the germline V gene, CDR1 is SNHLY and CDR2 is FYNNEI. Trimming cost V 10 bases and J 3 bases, with 23 bases left between them. The CDR3 length is 16 residues. CDR3: CAIISPFLATTDTQYF. For the CDR3, the DNA is TGTGCCATTATCAGCCCCTTTCTAGCGACAACAGATACGCAGTATTTT.